These T cell receptor beta chains were read from a single sample in a study of untreated major depressive disorder. The protocol was immunoSEQ multiplex PCR, while the TCRdb copy is restricted to in-frame clones and leaves out a portion. The top ten hold over 1.5% of the sample, which has around 13,000 clones, 75% to 95% seen once. Sequenced: CD4+ T cells from PBMCs. The source is a woman under 40 with major depressive disorder. The CDR3 runs from the conserved cysteine through the conserved F or W. D genes are given only for firm matches.

v_call	j_call	cdr3_length	d_call	cdr3_aa
TRBV7-9	TRBJ1-1	15	.	CASSFNTGTTTEAFF
TRBV5-1	TRBJ2-7	16	TRBD2	CASSSSTSGRAYEQYF
TRBV5-6	TRBJ2-3	16	.	CASSLVQGRGTDTQYF
TRBV5-1	TRBJ2-2	16	.	CASRISTARSTGELFF
TRBV5-1	TRBJ2-5	17	.	CASSPTAGLVTQETQYF
TRBV2	TRBJ1-2	14	.	CASTLPDSVRGYTF
TRBV29-1	TRBJ2-5	12	.	CSVAGSAETQYF
TRBV2	TRBJ1-1	15	TRBD1	CATRGTGGGSTEAFF
TRBV27	TRBJ1-1	13	TRBD1	CASSSGQGFRAFF
TRBV5-1	TRBJ1-1	13	.	CASSFASGTEAFF
TRBV4-3	TRBJ2-2	17	.	CASSQGRGGKNTGELFF
TRBV7-7	TRBJ2-1	14	.	CASSRGFSENEQFF
TRBV6-1	TRBJ2-3	14	.	CASSVNPGTDTQYF
TRBV5-1	TRBJ2-2	16	.	CASSLGPLGNTGELFF
TRBV5-5	TRBJ2-7	16	TRBD1	CASSLIGGQGYYEQYF
TRBV29-1	TRBJ1-1	13	.	CSVVFFVGTEAFF